The next 18 T cell receptor beta chains were all read from a single sample in a study of blood T cells in healthy people across ages (dated by TCRdb to 2013 to 2016). Library generation was performed with 5' RACE. Sequencer: Illumina HiSeq 2500. A second PCR of roughly 7 to 11 cycles was performed with a sample-barcoded 5' primer and a J-beta primer mix. The public reads were reprocessed in TCRdb via fastp at Q25 and MiXCR, keeping in-frame beta chains. Rows merge per CDR3 protein into single entries with the most common DNA and genes. The sample table lists 1.5 million to 2 million distinct CDR3 sequences, 49% of them with a count of one. Of the sample, 2.1% falls within the top ten clones. The sample was blood. These receptors all stem from a woman aged 40 to 50 in good health.

This clonotype showed up just once. The rearrangement joins TRBV7-2 to TRBJ1-6; D is unclear. Trimming cost V 7 bases and J 6 bases, with 16 bases left between them. Germline values: CDR1 SGHTA, CDR2 FQGNSA. The CDR3 has 15 amino acids. The CDR3 spells CASTQWTRGNSPLHF. CDR3 coding DNA: TGTGCCAGCACCCAATGGACCCGGGGTAATTCACCCCTCCACTTT.

As for this clonotype: One end of the junction does not line up with germline, which may come from a read error. V is TRBV25-1 and J is TRBJ2-7, with 8 nucleotides matching TRBD1. The germline gives CDR1 MGHDK, CDR2 SYGVNS. The CDR3 is 13 residues long. CDR3 bases: TGTGCCGGCAGAGGACAGGGTTCCTACGAGCAGTACTTC. Its translation is CAGRGQGSYEQYF.

The V call is TRBV5-1, the J call TRBJ2-3; D may be TRBD2 (6 bases). Germline CDR1 and CDR2: SGHRS and YFSETQ. The CDR3 is 16 amino acids. The V end was cut by 1 base, the J end by 0 bases, with 12 bases between. For the CDR3, the DNA is TGCGCCAGCAGCTTGAGTCGGGGGACTAGCACAGATACGCAGTATTTT. It encodes CASSLSRGTSTDTQYF.

This chain links TRBV4-3 with TRBJ2-5; D gene ambiguous. The CDR3 spans 13 residues. In germline, CDR1 is LGHNA, CDR2 YSLEER. V dropped 1 base and J dropped 11 bases, with 14 bases sitting between them. In DNA, the CDR3 is TGCGCCAGCAGCCAAGGGACCTTAAATGAGCAGTACTTC. It is translated as CASSQGTLNEQYF.

The chain combines TRBV4-1 with TRBJ2-1; weak D call: TRBD2 (5 bases). CDR3 size: 16 residues. The germline V gene encodes CDR1 MGHRA and CDR2 YSYEKL. The V end lost 0 bases, the J end lost 4 bases, and 13 bases lay between the germline ends. CDR3: CASSQDSAGLYNEQFF. CDR3 sequence (DNA): TGCGCCAGCAGCCAAGATAGCGCAGGCTTATACAATGAGCAGTTCTTC.

In this sample, this clonotype turned up a few times. The gene calls are TRBV5-5 and TRBJ2-7, with a possible D match to TRBD2 (5 bases). The CDR3 contains 16 residues. Trimming took 0 bases from V and 0 from J, leaving 13 bases between them. Per the germline V gene, CDR1 is SGHKS and CDR2 is YYEKEE (reference sequence). CDR3 region: CASSLERIKNSYEQYF. CDR3 nucleotide sequence: TGTGCCAGCAGCTTGGAGCGGATCAAGAACTCCTACGAGCAGTACTTC.

This clonotype was seen a handful of times. The gene calls are TRBV5-6 and TRBJ1-2; the D gene is possibly TRBD1 (5 bases). V lost 7 bases, J lost 2 bases, and 15 bases lay in between. In germline, CDR1 is SGHDT, CDR2 YYEEEE. This CDR3 contains 14 residues. The CDR3 DNA sequence: TGTGCCAGCCGATTGGGAGGGGCCAACTATGGCTACACCTTC. It encodes CASRLGGANYGYTF.

This clonotype was detected only a few times. This chain uses TRBV7-2 with TRBJ2-7, with D uncertain. V was cut by 3 bases and J by 2 bases, with 8 bases left in between. Germline assignment: CDR1 SGHTA and CDR2 FQGNSA. The CDR3 is 13 amino acids. CDR3 sequence: CASSFVTTYEQYF. The CDR3, as DNA: TGTGCCAGCAGCTTCGTCACCACCTACGAGCAGTACTTC.

V and J are TRBV18 and TRBJ2-3; 13 bases align to TRBD2. Germline lookup yields CDR1 KGHSH and CDR2 LQKENI. The junction had 10 bases not matched to a gene; V was cut back by 6 bases and J by 4 bases. The CDR3 runs 17 residues. The CDR3 here is CASSLGLAGERADTQYF. The DNA of the CDR3 is TGTGCCAGCTCCCTAGGACTAGCGGGAGAGAGGGCAGATACGCAGTATTTT.

The gene calls are TRBV12-3 or TRBV12-4 and TRBJ2-7; D is undetermined. V was shortened by 5 bases and J by 1 base, with 12 bases between the two germline ends. CDR3 length: 14 residues. The CDR3: CASSNSGTSYEQYF. The CDR3 DNA is TGTGCCAGCAGTAACTCCGGTACTTCCTACGAGCAGTACTTC.

This clonotype was counted once. The gene calls are TRBV28 and TRBJ2-7; maybe TRBD1 (5 bases). V lost 7 bases, J lost 2 bases, and 12 bases lay in between. The CDR3 totals 13 residues. CDR1 and CDR2 from the germline V gene are MDHEN and SYDVKM. The CDR3 sequence: CASNEETAYEQYF. Written as DNA, the CDR3 is TGTGCCAGCAATGAAGAGACAGCCTACGAGCAGTACTTC.

This chain uses TRBV20-1 with TRBJ2-4, with D maybe TRBD1 (6 bases). The germline V gene has CDR1 DFQATT and CDR2 SNEGSKA (reference sequence). Trimming removed 2 bases at V and 7 bases at J, with 15 bases between. CDR3 size: 14 residues. The CDR3 DNA follows: TGCAGTGCTAGACATAGACAGGCGTCGAACATTCAGTACTTC. Translation gives CSARHRQASNIQYF.

Regarding this clonotype: This may be a read error, as it is one base from a much larger clone. The rearrangement joins TRBV7-2 to TRBJ2-5, with 7 bases aligning to TRBD2. CDR1 is SGHTA and CDR2 is FQGNSA in the germline V gene. This CDR3 region has 14 residues. The CDR3 DNA follows: TGTGCCAGCAGCGTAGCGGGTGTAAAAGAGACCCAGTACTTC. Encoded protein: CASSVAGVKETQYF.

The V and J genes are TRBV4-2 and TRBJ1-6; D is perhaps TRBD1 (6 bases). V was trimmed by 2 bases and J by 4 bases, leaving 12 bases between them. Germline CDR1 LGHNA, CDR2 YNFKEQ. This CDR3 contains 16 residues. Here the CDR3 DNA reads TGTGCCAGCAGCCAACCACCAGGGGATTATAATTCACCCCTCCACTTT. As protein: CASSQPPGDYNSPLHF.

This rearrangement joins TRBV6-5 to TRBJ2-5, with 7 bases matching TRBD1. Germline assignment: CDR1 MNHEY and CDR2 SVGAGI. This CDR3 is 15 amino acids long. Losses at the gene ends were 2 bases for V and 5 bases for J; bases not matched to a gene: 8. CDR3 sequence reads: CASSYTGQVGETQYF. The CDR3 DNA reads as TGTGCCAGCAGTTACACCGGACAGGTTGGGGAGACCCAGTACTTC.

The sample holds a few counts of this clonotype. The chain links TRBV7-2 to TRBJ1-6; 7 bases fit TRBD1. Germline-derived CDR1 and CDR2 are SGHTA and FQGNSA. With 6 bases clipped from V and 6 bases from J, the junction kept 8 bases outside the gene matches. The length of the CDR3 is 15 residues. The CDR3 DNA is TGTGCCAGCAGAGAATACCAGGGGGTTAATTCACCCCTCCACTTT. Translated: CASREYQGVNSPLHF. The full variable domain, rest sourced from reference TRBV7-2 and TRBJ1-6, is GAGVSQSPSNKVTEKGKDVELRCDPISGHTALYWYRQSLGQGLEFLIYFQGNSAPDKSGLPSDRFSAERTGGSVSTLTIQRTQQEDSAVYLCASREYQGVNSPLHFGNGTRLTVT.

The V gene is TRBV7-2, the J gene TRBJ1-1; D gene ambiguous. The germline CDR1 and CDR2 sequences are SGHTA and FQGNSA. The CDR3 sequence is 16 residues long. Trimming shortened V by 5 bases and J by 4 bases, and 20 bases separated the two germline ends. In DNA, the CDR3 is TGTGCCAGCAGCCCCGGGCCCCATCTTGGGCTCACTGAAGCTTTCTTT. Its translation is CASSPGPHLGLTEAFF. The whole variable domain, remainder taken from reference TRBV7-2 and TRBJ1-1, is GAGVSQSPSNKVTEKGKDVELRCDPISGHTALYWYRQSLGQGLEFLIYFQGNSAPDKSGLPSDRFSAERTGGSVSTLTIQRTQQEDSAVYLCASSPGPHLGLTEAFFGQGTRLTVV.

The genes are TRBV9 and TRBJ2-7; TRBD1 agrees at 9 bases. Trimming cost V 0 bases and J 4 bases; bases outside gene matches: 8. The germline gives CDR1 SGDLS, CDR2 YYNGEE. This CDR3 region has 16 residues. The CDR3 coding sequence is TGTGCCAGCAGCGTAGGGGTGGGACAGGGCAATTACGAGCAGTACTTC. Its translation is CASSVGVGQGNYEQYF.